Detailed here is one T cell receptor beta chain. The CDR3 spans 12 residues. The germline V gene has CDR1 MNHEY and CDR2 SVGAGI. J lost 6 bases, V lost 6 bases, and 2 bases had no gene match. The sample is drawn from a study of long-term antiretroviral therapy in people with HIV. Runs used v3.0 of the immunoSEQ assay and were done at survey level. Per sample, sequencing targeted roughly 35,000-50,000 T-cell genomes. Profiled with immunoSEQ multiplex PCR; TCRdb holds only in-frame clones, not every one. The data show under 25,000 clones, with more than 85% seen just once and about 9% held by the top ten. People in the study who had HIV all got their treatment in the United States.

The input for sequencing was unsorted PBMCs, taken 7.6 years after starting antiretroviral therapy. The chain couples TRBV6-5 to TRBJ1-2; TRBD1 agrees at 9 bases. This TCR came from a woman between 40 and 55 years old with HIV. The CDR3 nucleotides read TGTGCCAGCAGACAGGGGGCTGATGGCTACACCTTC. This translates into CASRQGADGYTF.